These 25 T cell receptor beta chains share one sample of origin, sequenced in a study of breast tumors, draining lymph nodes, adjacent tissues (dated by TCRdb to the mid-2010s). The lymph node samples were taken from the axillary draining lymph nodes of breast cancer patients. The protocol used for the library was multiplex PCR. The instrument given in TCRdb is Illumina HiSeq 2000. TCRdb handled the public reads itself, with Q25 trimming in fastp and clone calling in MiXCR, and kept productive beta chains. CDR3 protein sequences are deduplicated, and each keeps its most common genes and DNA. In this sample the table shows approximately 230,000 distinct CDR3 sequences, roughly a third of which occur a single time. Over 3.5% of the sample comes from the top ten. Material: axillary lymph node tissue. These receptors originate from a female donor with breast cancer. Some clones in this sample may be carry-over from other donors' samples.

Ten or more counts support this clonotype. The chain is built from TRBV7-2 and TRBJ1-2; 8 nucleotides match TRBD1. Germline CDR1 and CDR2: SGHTA and FQGNSA. The CDR3 loop spans 18 amino acids. The junction had 13 bases not matched to a gene; V was cut back by 0 bases and J by 4 bases. CDR3 protein: CASSLARTGSFQVYGYTF. CDR3 coding DNA: TGTGCCAGCAGCTTAGCTAGGACAGGGTCGTTTCAGGTCTATGGCTACACCTTC. The entire variable domain, with the rest obtained from reference TRBV7-2 and TRBJ1-2, is as follows: GAGVSQSPSNKVTEKGKDVELRCDPISGHTALYWYRQSLGQGLEFLIYFQGNSAPDKSGLPSDRFSAERTGGSVSTLTIQRTQQEDSAVYLCASSLARTGSFQVYGYTFGSGTRLTVV.

This clonotype has at least ten counts. The chain recombines TRBV29-1 with TRBJ1-2, with TRBD1 matching over 7 bases. Germline V gene lookup returns CDR1 SQVTM and CDR2 ANQGSEA. The CDR3 has 13 amino acids. With V trimmed by 7 bases and J by 3 bases, 8 bases remained unmatched. This CDR3 reads CSAARQGDYGYTF. CDR3 nucleotides: TGCAGCGCCGCACGGCAGGGGGACTATGGCTACACCTTC.

In this sample, this clonotype turned up many times. The V call is TRBV7-2, the J call TRBJ1-2; TRBD1 matches at 8 bases. The CDR3 runs to 13 residues. Per the germline V gene, CDR1 is SGHTA and CDR2 is FQGNSA. V shed 6 bases, J shed 7 bases, and the junction held 7 bases outside the gene matches. CDR3 sequence (DNA): TGTGCCAGCAGTCACGGACAGGGTCTTGGCTACACCTTC. It is translated as CASSHGQGLGYTF.

This clonotype has ten or more counts. V and J are TRBV6-6 and TRBJ1-5; TRBD1 is a possible D gene (6 bases). CDR3 length equals 17 residues. Germline CDR1 is MNHNY and CDR2 is SVGAGI (reference sequence). Trimming left V 2 bases short and J 2 bases short, with 16 bases between. The CDR3 nucleotides read TGTGCCAGCAGTTACCCTACACAGGGAACGGGCAATCAGCCCCAGCATTTT. It yields the protein CASSYPTQGTGNQPQHF.

This clonotype was recorded many times. The chain couples TRBV29-1 to TRBJ2-2, with no clear D. V lost 8 bases and J lost 1, with 11 bases in between. In germline, CDR1 is SQVTM, CDR2 ANQGSEA. CDR3 length equals 13 residues. CDR3: CSTEQRNTGELFF. The CDR3 nucleotides read TGCAGCACGGAACAGCGGAACACCGGGGAGCTGTTTTTT.

The chain couples TRBV20-1 to TRBJ1-5, with unresolved D. The germline V gene encodes CDR1 DFQATT and CDR2 SNEGSKA (reference sequence). Trimming stripped 5 bases from V and 9 bases from J, with 14 bases between. This CDR3 spans 12 amino acids. DNA of the CDR3: TGCAGTGCTTCTCCGGGCTCTCGGCCCCAGCATTTT. Translating gives CSASPGSRPQHF.

The V and J genes are TRBV6-1 and TRBJ2-4; perhaps TRBD1 as D (6 bases). This CDR3 has 14 residues. V was cut by 2 bases and J by 6 bases, with 11 bases left in between. CDR1 is MNHNS and CDR2 is SASEGT in the germline V gene. The CDR3 coding sequence is TGTGCCAGCAGTGAAAGGGCAGGGGTAAACATTCAGTACTTC. This translates into CASSERAGVNIQYF.

This clonotype was observed many times. V usage is TRBV11-2 and J usage is TRBJ1-2; no definite D call. Germline CDR1 and CDR2: SGHAT and FQNNGV. The ends were cut back, 6 bases at V and 4 bases at J, with 12 bases in the middle. This CDR3 region has 13 residues. Written as DNA, the CDR3 is TGTGCCAGCAGTTGGGGATTTCGCTATGGCTACACCTTC. Translating it yields CASSWGFRYGYTF.

On this clonotype itself: A read error may be the cause here, since a much bigger clone is one base away. The rearrangement links TRBV6-6 to TRBJ1-3; TRBD1 agrees at 9 bases. This CDR3 is built from 13 residues. V trimming: 6 bases; J trimming: 5 bases; junction bases outside the gene matches: 2. The germline V gene encodes CDR1 MNHNY and CDR2 SVGAGI (reference sequence). In DNA form, the CDR3 reads TGTGCCAGCAGACACAGGGGGCGAAACACCATATATTTT. Translating it yields CASRHRGRNTIYF.

This clonotype was detected many times. J is TRBJ2-3 and V is TRBV20-1, with D possibly matching TRBD2 (6 bases). The V end lost 5 bases, the J end lost 8 bases, and 17 bases lay between the germline ends. Germline lookup yields CDR1 DFQATT and CDR2 SNEGSKA (reference sequence). The CDR3 contains 13 residues. The CDR3 DNA follows: TGCAGTGCTCGATCAACGCTAGCGCCTACGCAGTATTTT. Translated: CSARSTLAPTQYF.

This clonotype has only a few counts. The chain links TRBV7-8 to TRBJ2-5; tentatively, D is TRBD1 (7 bases). Per the germline V gene, CDR1 is SGHVS and CDR2 is FQNEAQ. The V end lost 5 bases, the J end lost 9 bases, and 22 bases lay between the germline ends. The CDR3 is 15 amino acids. The DNA of the CDR3 is TGTGCCAGCAGCCCCCGAGGTGGGGGGCAGGGGGCCCAGTACTTC. Amino acids: CASSPRGGGQGAQYF.

This clonotype showed up many times. The V gene is TRBV7-2, the J gene TRBJ2-5, with 8 nucleotides matching TRBD2. This CDR3 is 16 amino acids long. Per germline, CDR1 SGHTA and CDR2 FQGNSA. V dropped 1 base and J dropped 2; count of bases not matched to a gene: 6. The CDR3 bases are TGTGCCAGCAGCTTAGGGGTTAGCGGGGTACAAGAGACCCAGTACTTC. Amino acid sequence: CASSLGVSGVQETQYF.

This clonotype has ten or more counts. The chain carries TRBV11-2 and TRBJ2-5, with 7 bases matching TRBD2. V gave up 1 base and J gave up 2 bases; unmatched junction bases: 7. Germline assignment: CDR1 SGHAT and CDR2 FQNNGV. The CDR3 covers 16 residues. The CDR3 DNA reads TGTGCCAGCAGCTTAGGGCTAGCGGCGGAGCAAGAGACCCAGTACTTC. Encoded protein: CASSLGLAAEQETQYF.

V usage is TRBV2 and J usage is TRBJ1-3; D remains ambiguous. Germline V gives CDR1 SNHLY, CDR2 FYNNEI. CDR3 length equals 15 residues. V was clipped by 0 bases and J by 4 bases, with 10 bases between them. CDR3 protein: CASSEAEREGNTIYF. CDR3 in DNA: TGTGCCAGCAGTGAAGCCGAGCGGGAGGGAAACACCATATATTTT.

This clonotype came up many times. The chain employs TRBV6-1 and TRBJ2-7; D is undetermined. CDR1 MNHNS and CDR2 SASEGT come from the germline V gene. Trimming pared 4 bases from V and 5 bases from J, leaving 6 bases between. This CDR3 spans 11 amino acids. CDR3 sequence reads: CASSAYNEQYF. The CDR3 region has the DNA TGTGCCAGCAGTGCTTACAACGAGCAGTACTTC.

This clonotype was seen a single time. The junction does not match germline at one end; this may be a read error. This chain uses TRBV7-4 with TRBJ2-7; 8 positions match TRBD1. The length of the CDR3 is 17 residues. CDR1 and CDR2 from the germline V gene are SGHVT and SQSDAQ. The CDR3, as DNA: TGTGCCAGCAGCGGAAACCCTACAGGGGGTACTTCCTGCGAGCAGTACTTC. It translates to CASSGNPTGGTSCEQYF.

This clonotype came up many times. The chain uses TRBV4-3 and TRBJ2-7, with D possibly matching TRBD2 (6 bases). Germline CDR1 LGHNA, CDR2 YSLEER. CDR3 length equals 15 residues. V lost 2 bases and J lost 6, with 17 bases in between. The CDR3 region has the DNA TGCGCCAGCAGCCAATCCGGGACTGGCGGGCTCGAGCAGTACTTC. This sequence encodes CASSQSGTGGLEQYF.

V usage is TRBV20-1 and J usage is TRBJ2-1, with 12 bases matching TRBD2. The CDR3 sequence is 16 residues long. Trimming removed 5 bases from V and 9 bases from J; junction bases left unmatched: 14. Germline CDR1 is DFQATT and CDR2 is SNEGSKA (reference sequence). Here the CDR3 DNA reads TGCAGTGCTTCCGGGACTAGCGGGTTTGGAGGTGGTGAGCAGTTCTTC. Its protein product is CSASGTSGFGGGEQFF.

This clonotype was counted many times. J is TRBJ1-1 and V is TRBV20-1, with D possibly matching TRBD1 (6 bases). The CDR3 has 13 residues. The germline V gene has CDR1 DFQATT and CDR2 SNEGSKA (reference sequence). The V end was cut by 1 base, the J end by 4 bases, with 10 bases between. This chain's CDR3 is CSARGGAGTEAFF. For the CDR3, the DNA is TGCAGTGCTAGAGGGGGGGCAGGCACTGAAGCTTTCTTT.

V usage is TRBV20-1 and J usage is TRBJ1-5; D remains unclear. The CDR3 runs to 11 residues. V was clipped by 1 base and J by 14 bases, with 12 bases between them. CDR1 and CDR2 from the germline V gene are DFQATT and SNEGSKA (reference sequence). The DNA for the CDR3 is TGCAGTGCTAGAGGGACCAGATACGAGCATTTT. This encodes CSARGTRYEHF.

This clonotype was seen at least ten times. The V call is TRBV5-8, the J call TRBJ2-6; no firm D call. CDR1 SGHTS and CDR2 YDEGEE come from the germline V gene. CDR3 length: 18 residues. V was pared by 3 bases and J by 1 base, with 17 bases between. Here the CDR3 reads CASSSSGSFGSGANVLTF. CDR3 DNA sequence: TGTGCCAGCAGCTCATCCGGCAGCTTTGGGTCTGGGGCCAACGTCCTGACTTTC. The whole variable domain, remainder taken from reference TRBV5-8 and TRBJ2-6, is EAGVTQSPTHLIKTRGQQATLRCSPISGHTSVYWYQQALGLGLQFLLWYDEGEERNRGNFPPRFSGRQFPNYSSELNVNALELEDSALYLCASSSSGSFGSGANVLTFGAGSRLTVL.

This clonotype was observed at least ten times. This chain joins TRBV2 and TRBJ1-4, with 11 bases aligning to TRBD1. Germline values: CDR1 SNHLY, CDR2 FYNNEI. This CDR3 has 15 residues. J was trimmed by 10 bases and V by 6 bases; bases with no gene match: 10. CDR3 in amino acids: CASSQERGQGGKLFF. The CDR3, as DNA: TGTGCCAGCAGCCAGGAGCGGGGACAGGGGGGAAAACTGTTTTTT.

The chain uses TRBV7-2 and TRBJ1-3; 10 positions match TRBD1. CDR1 and CDR2 (germline): SGHTA, FQGNSA. The ends lost 0 bases at V and 0 bases at J; junction bases unmatched: 5. The CDR3 consists of 18 residues. The CDR3 nucleotides read TGTGCCAGCAGCTTAGCGCGACAGGGGGCCAGCTCTGGAAACACCATATATTTT. Residues: CASSLARQGASSGNTIYF.

This chain joins TRBV24-1 and TRBJ2-1, with 8 bases lining up with TRBD1. The V gene's germline CDR1 is KGHDR and CDR2 SFDVKD. The CDR3 runs 16 residues. J was trimmed by 7 bases and V by 5 bases; bases with no gene match: 12. CDR3 bases: TGTGCCACCAGTGGTAGTGGGCAGGGGGCGTGGAATGAGCAGTTCTTC. It codes for CATSGSGQGAWNEQFF.

The sample holds many counts of this clonotype. The chain joins TRBV19 to TRBJ2-1; 12 nucleotides line up with TRBD2. The trim removed 1 base at V and 0 bases at J, leaving 16 bases unmatched. CDR3 size: 22 residues. The germline V gene encodes CDR1 LNHDA and CDR2 SQIVND (reference sequence). This chain's CDR3 is CASSIGASGRASTDSSYNEQFF. The DNA for the CDR3 is TGTGCCAGTAGTATAGGGGCTAGCGGGAGGGCGTCTACCGATAGCTCCTACAATGAGCAGTTCTTC.